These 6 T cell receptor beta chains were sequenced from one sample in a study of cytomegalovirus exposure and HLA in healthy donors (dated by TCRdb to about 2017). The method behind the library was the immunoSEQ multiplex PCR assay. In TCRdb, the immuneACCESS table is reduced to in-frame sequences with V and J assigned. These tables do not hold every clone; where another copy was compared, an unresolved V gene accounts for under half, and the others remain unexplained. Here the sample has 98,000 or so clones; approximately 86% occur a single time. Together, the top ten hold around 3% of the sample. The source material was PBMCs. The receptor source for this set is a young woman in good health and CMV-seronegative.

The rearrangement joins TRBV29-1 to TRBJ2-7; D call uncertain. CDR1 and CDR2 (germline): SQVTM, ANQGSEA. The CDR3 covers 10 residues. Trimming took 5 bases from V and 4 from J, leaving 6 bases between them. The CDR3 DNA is TGCAGCGTTCAGGAATACGAGCAGTACTTC. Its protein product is CSVQEYEQYF.

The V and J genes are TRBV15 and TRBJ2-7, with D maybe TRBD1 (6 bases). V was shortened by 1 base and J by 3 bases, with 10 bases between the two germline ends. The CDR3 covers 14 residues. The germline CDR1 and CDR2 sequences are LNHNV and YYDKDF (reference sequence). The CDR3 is CATSRGGQNYEQYF. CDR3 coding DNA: TGTGCCACCAGCAGAGGCGGACAGAACTACGAGCAGTACTTC.

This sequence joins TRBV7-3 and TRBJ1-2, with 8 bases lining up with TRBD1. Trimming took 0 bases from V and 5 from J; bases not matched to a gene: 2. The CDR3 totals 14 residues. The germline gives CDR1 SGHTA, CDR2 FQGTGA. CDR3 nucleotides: TGTGCCAGCAGCTTAACTGGGACAGGATATGGCTACACCTTC. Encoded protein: CASSLTGTGYGYTF.

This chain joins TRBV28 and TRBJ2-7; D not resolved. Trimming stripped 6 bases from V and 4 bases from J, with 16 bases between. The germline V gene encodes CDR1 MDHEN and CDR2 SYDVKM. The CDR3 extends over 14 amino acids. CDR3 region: CASSLNGFPYEQYF. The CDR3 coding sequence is TGTGCCAGCAGCCTAAACGGGTTTCCGTACGAGCAGTACTTC.

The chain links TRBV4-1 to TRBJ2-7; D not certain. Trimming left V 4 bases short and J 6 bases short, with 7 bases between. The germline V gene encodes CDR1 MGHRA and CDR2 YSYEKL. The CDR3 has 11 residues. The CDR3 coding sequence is TGCGCCAGCAGCCTCGCCAGCGAGCAGTACTTC. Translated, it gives CASSLASEQYF.

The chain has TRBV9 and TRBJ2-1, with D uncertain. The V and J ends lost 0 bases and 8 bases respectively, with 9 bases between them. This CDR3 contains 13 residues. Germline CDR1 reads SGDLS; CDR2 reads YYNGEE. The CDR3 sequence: CASSVASPDEQFF. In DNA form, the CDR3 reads TGTGCCAGCAGCGTAGCCAGTCCCGATGAGCAGTTCTTC.